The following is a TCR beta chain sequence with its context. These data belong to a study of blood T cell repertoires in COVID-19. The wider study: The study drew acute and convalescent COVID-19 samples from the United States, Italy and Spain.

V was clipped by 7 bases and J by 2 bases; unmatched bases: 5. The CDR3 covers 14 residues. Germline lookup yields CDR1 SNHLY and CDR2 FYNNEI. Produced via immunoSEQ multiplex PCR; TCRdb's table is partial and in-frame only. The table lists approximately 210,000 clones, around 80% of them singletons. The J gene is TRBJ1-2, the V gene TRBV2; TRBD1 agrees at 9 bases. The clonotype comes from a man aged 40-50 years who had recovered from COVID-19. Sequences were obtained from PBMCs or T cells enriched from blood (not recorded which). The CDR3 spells CASTRDRANYGYTF. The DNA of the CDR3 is TGTGCCAGCACCCGGGACAGGGCGAACTATGGCTACACCTTC.